The 26 T cell receptor beta chains presented below share a single source sample, sequenced in a study of shared clonotypes between healthy human individuals. This table comes from immunoSEQ multiplex PCR, and its TCRdb copy is limited to in-frame clones, with some not included. The top ten hold around 1.7% of the sample, which has approximately 1.9 million clones, 85% to 95% seen once. Cells designated naive CD8 were CD45RO-negative and were positively selected for CCR7, with terminally differentiated effector memory CD45RA+ cells excluded. Sequenced material: naive CD8+ T cells from PBMCs. The source is a man in his late teens or twenties in good health. Some clones in this sample may be carry-over from other donors' samples.

The rearrangement joins TRBV21-1 to TRBJ2-2; the listed D gene, TRBD1, was not tested against the DNA. TRBV21-1 is listed as a pseudogene. The CDR3 runs 17 residues. In nucleotides, the CDR3 is TGTGCCAGCAGCAAAGGTGGGGCAGGGACGAACACCGGGGAGCTGTTTTTT. It specifies CASSKGGAGTNTGELFF.

This clone was seen once. The V and J genes are TRBV19 and TRBJ2-5; TRBD2 agrees at 13 bases. Germline CDR1 LNHDA, CDR2 SQIVND (reference sequence). This CDR3 region has 15 residues. The trim removed 10 bases at V and 5 bases at J, leaving 10 bases unmatched. The CDR3 region is CATRTSGSRSETQYF. CDR3 nucleotides: TGTGCCACCCGGACTAGCGGGAGCCGATCGGAGACCCAGTACTTC.

The CDR3: CASSLATQAANYGYTF. CDR3 coding DNA: TGTGCCAGCAGCTTAGCTACCCAGGCTGCTAACTATGGCTACACCTTC. V and J are TRBV7-9 and TRBJ1-2; D gene unclear. V lost 0 bases, J lost 0 bases, and 11 bases lay in between. CDR3 length equals 16 residues. Germline loops: CDR1 SEHNR, CDR2 FQNEAQ (reference sequence).

CDR3 in amino acids: CASSFFGDTEAFF. CDR3 nucleotide sequence: TGTGCCAGCAGTTTTTTTGGGGACACTGAAGCTTTCTTT. The chain recombines TRBV28 with TRBJ1-1; D ambiguous. CDR1 is MDHEN and CDR2 is SYDVKM in the germline V gene. This CDR3 comprises 13 residues. The germline V and J ends were trimmed by 3 bases and 3 bases, with 8 bases remaining between them.

The V and J genes are TRBV9 and TRBJ1-2; unclear D gene. V was shortened by 4 bases and J by 7 bases, with 14 bases between the two germline ends. Germline CDR1 reads SGDLS; CDR2 reads YYNGEE. CDR3 length: 13 residues. The CDR3 is CASSPASGLGYTF. CDR3 nucleotide sequence: TGTGCCAGCAGCCCAGCCTCCGGGCTTGGCTACACCTTC. The full variable domain, completed using reference TRBV9 and TRBJ1-2, is DSGVTQTPKHLITATGQRVTLRCSPRSGDLSVYWYQQSLDQGLQFLIQYYNGEERAKGNILERFSAQQFPDLHSELNLSSLELGDSALYFCASSPASGLGYTFGSGTRLTVV.

The chain couples TRBV6-5 to TRBJ2-7; 10 positions agree with TRBD2. Unmatched junction bases numbered 5, after V lost 4 bases and J lost 2 bases. Germline CDR1 and CDR2: MNHEY and SVGAGI. The CDR3 is made up of 15 amino acids. The CDR3 DNA is TGTGCCAGCAGTTTCGGAGCGGGAGGGACCTACGAGCAGTACTTC. This gives the protein CASSFGAGGTYEQYF.

The V and J genes are TRBV27 and TRBJ2-1; the D gene is possibly TRBD2 (5 bases). V shed 2 bases and J shed 4 bases, with 12 bases lying between them. Germline V gene sequence: CDR1 MNHEY, CDR2 SMNVEV (reference sequence). CDR3 length: 15 residues. The CDR3 nucleotides are TGTGCCAGCAGTTTACGGGGAATCCCTTACAATGAGCAGTTCTTC. Its protein product is CASSLRGIPYNEQFF.

The rearrangement joins TRBV5-4 to TRBJ2-1, with 7 bases identical to TRBD1. Germline V gives CDR1 SGHNT, CDR2 YYREEE (reference sequence). V gave up 4 bases and J gave up 6 bases; unmatched junction bases: 7. CDR3 length: 14 residues. The CDR3 protein is CASSNRQGLNEQFF. The DNA of the CDR3 is TGTGCCAGCAGCAACCGACAGGGCCTCAATGAGCAGTTCTTC.

V and J are TRBV7-9 and TRBJ2-1, with unresolved D. The CDR3 runs to 13 residues. Trimming stripped 5 bases from V and 6 bases from J, with 11 bases between. Germline assignment: CDR1 SEHNR and CDR2 FQNEAQ (reference sequence). This chain's CDR3 is CASSTAVSNEQFF. For the CDR3, the DNA is TGTGCCAGCAGCACCGCCGTTTCCAATGAGCAGTTCTTC.

As concerns this clone: Additional DNA sequences in this sample encode the identical CDR3. V gene TRBV4-1 combines with J gene TRBJ2-2; D gene unclear. Germline loops: CDR1 MGHRA, CDR2 YSYEKL. The CDR3 loop spans 13 amino acids. V lost 1 base, J lost 4 bases, and 4 bases lay in between. CDR3 residues: CASSQVRTGELFF. The CDR3 DNA is TGCGCCAGCAGCCAAGTTCGCACCGGGGAGCTGTTTTTT.

The gene calls are TRBV2 and TRBJ1-1; 10 positions match TRBD1. This CDR3 has 13 residues. Germline V lookup: CDR1 SNHLY, CDR2 FYNNEI. V shed 11 bases, J shed 6 bases, and the junction held 9 bases outside the gene matches. CDR3 DNA sequence: TGTGCCTTAACTGGGGACAGGGGACCTGAAGCTTTCTTT. Translated: CALTGDRGPEAFF.

The chain couples TRBV29-1 to TRBJ2-3; TRBD2 agrees at 12 bases. There are 15 residues in the CDR3. V lost 5 bases, J lost 2 bases, and 5 bases stayed unmatched. Germline CDR1 and CDR2: SQVTM and ANQGSEA. CDR3 nucleotides: TGCAGCGTTACTAGCGGGAGGACTTACACAGATACGCAGTATTTT. This codes for CSVTSGRTYTDTQYF.

This clone was seen repeatedly, ten times or more. V usage is TRBV19 and J usage is TRBJ2-5; tentatively, D is TRBD1 (5 bases). Germline CDR1 reads LNHDA; CDR2 reads SQIVND (reference sequence). The CDR3 is made up of 14 amino acids. The V end lost 5 bases, the J end lost 1 base, and 11 bases lay between the germline ends. The CDR3 is CASSADSFQETQYF. In DNA form, the CDR3 reads TGTGCCAGTAGTGCAGACAGTTTCCAAGAGACCCAGTACTTC.

The CDR3 region is CASSPTPSKYNEQFF. CDR3 DNA sequence: TGTGCCAGCAGTCCGACACCCTCAAAATACAATGAGCAGTTCTTC. J is TRBJ2-1 and V is TRBV28; no firm D call. Trimming shortened V by 5 bases and J by 4 bases, and 15 bases separated the two germline ends. The CDR3 is 15 amino acids. Looked up from germline, CDR1 is MDHEN and CDR2 is SYDVKM.

The chain uses TRBV10-3 and TRBJ2-1, with a tentative D call TRBD2 (6 bases). The CDR3 spans 17 residues. The V end was cut by 7 bases, the J end by 5 bases, with 24 bases between. Germline V lookup: CDR1 ENHRY, CDR2 SYGVKD. The CDR3 sequence: CAIKETGVGGQDNEQFF. CDR3 coding DNA: TGTGCCATCAAGGAGACGGGGGTTGGCGGGCAGGACAATGAGCAGTTCTTC.

The chain is built from TRBV11-2 and TRBJ2-3; tentative D call: TRBD2 (5 bases). V lost 5 bases to trimming and J lost 4 bases, with 19 bases between them. The germline V gene encodes CDR1 SGHAT and CDR2 FQNNGV. The CDR3 sequence is 16 residues long. The CDR3 sequence: CASSPPRGMSPDTQYF. The CDR3 bases are TGTGCCAGCAGCCCGCCTCGGGGAATGAGCCCAGATACGCAGTATTTT.

V gene TRBV6-6 combines with J gene TRBJ2-3; tentatively, D is TRBD1 or TRBD2 (5 bases each). Germline values: CDR1 MNHNY, CDR2 SVGAGI (reference sequence). This CDR3 spans 16 amino acids. V was shortened by 6 bases and J by 0 bases, with 16 bases between the two germline ends. The CDR3, as DNA: TGTGCCAGCAGGGTCCCGGGACGCGATAGCACAGATACGCAGTATTTT. Its protein is CASRVPGRDSTDTQYF.

The CDR3 is CAIGSVRANYGYTF. The CDR3 nucleotides read TGTGCCATCGGATCTGTTCGGGCTAACTATGGCTACACCTTC. This rearrangement joins TRBV10-3 to TRBJ1-2; unclear D gene. The CDR3 length is 14 residues. The germline V gene has CDR1 ENHRY and CDR2 SYGVKD. The V and J ends lost 8 bases and 0 bases respectively, with 13 bases between them.

The genes are TRBV29-1 and TRBJ2-1; D not certain. The CDR3 is 10 residues long. The ends were cut back, 7 bases at V and 7 bases at J, with 8 bases in the middle. Germline values: CDR1 SQVTM, CDR2 ANQGSEA. The CDR3 loop reads CSAVENEQFF. In nucleotides, the CDR3 is TGCAGCGCCGTCGAAAATGAGCAGTTCTTC.

The V call is TRBV5-8, the J call TRBJ2-7; D uncertain. Germline loops: CDR1 SGHTS, CDR2 YDEGEE. V was shortened by 0 bases and J by 6 bases, with 10 bases between the two germline ends. CDR3 length: 13 amino acids. The CDR3 bases are TGTGCCAGCAGCTTGGCCCCGACTTCCGAGCAGTACTTC. This gives the protein CASSLAPTSEQYF. Filled out from reference TRBV5-8 and TRBJ2-7, the complete variable domain reads EAGVTQSPTHLIKTRGQQATLRCSPISGHTSVYWYQQALGLGLQFLLWYDEGEERNRGNFPPRFSGRQFPNYSSELNVNALELEDSALYLCASSLAPTSEQYFGPGTRLTVT.

The chain employs TRBV10-3 and TRBJ2-7; possible D gene TRBD2, 6 bases. The V end was cut by 0 bases, the J end by 2 bases, with 11 bases between. Germline lookup yields CDR1 ENHRY and CDR2 SYGVKD. The CDR3 totals 15 residues. The CDR3 DNA follows: TGTGCCATCAGTGAGTCCCTAGCGATGCCCTACGAGCAGTACTTC. It translates to CAISESLAMPYEQYF.

The rearrangement links TRBV13 to TRBJ1-1, with no clear D. V lost 3 bases, J lost 1 base, and 9 bases lay in between. Germline CDR1 and CDR2: PRHDT and FYEKMQ (reference sequence). This CDR3 spans 14 amino acids. CDR3 residues: CASSFGRENTEAFF. The CDR3 DNA follows: TGTGCCAGCAGCTTCGGACGGGAGAACACTGAAGCTTTCTTT.

The chain employs TRBV15 and TRBJ2-1, with TRBD2 matching 15 bases. Germline loops: CDR1 LNHNV, CDR2 YYDKDF (reference sequence). V lost 6 bases and J lost 4; bases outside the gene matches: 1. The CDR3 has 15 amino acids. The chain's CDR3 is CATRGTSGGYNEQFF. CDR3 DNA sequence: TGTGCCACCAGGGGGACTAGCGGGGGGTACAATGAGCAGTTCTTC.

The chain combines TRBV19 with TRBJ1-1; 8 bases align to TRBD1. The CDR3 contains 15 residues. V shed 7 bases, J shed 0 bases, and the junction held 7 bases outside the gene matches. CDR1 is LNHDA and CDR2 is SQIVND in the germline V gene (reference sequence). The CDR3 nucleotides are TGTGCCAGTACCCCGGGACAGGTAATGAACACTGAAGCTTTCTTT. Translating it yields CASTPGQVMNTEAFF.

The V call is TRBV7-9, the J call TRBJ2-2, with D unresolved. V lost 6 bases and J 3 bases, leaving 14 bases between the germline ends. This CDR3 comprises 15 residues. Germline V gene data show CDR1 as SEHNR and CDR2 as FQNEAQ (reference sequence). The DNA for the CDR3 is TGTGCCAGCAGTCTAGGGCAGGCGGACACCGGGGAGCTGTTTTTT. Its protein is CASSLGQADTGELFF. Full variable domain (missing parts from reference TRBV7-9 and TRBJ2-2): DTGVSQNPRHKITKRGQNVTFRCDPISEHNRLYWYRQTLGQGPEFLTYFQNEAQLEKSRLLSDRFSAERPKGSFSTLEIQRTEQGDSAMYLCASSLGQADTGELFFGEGSRLTVL.

The rearrangement links TRBV28 to TRBJ2-1; TRBD1 aligns across 9 bases. There are 14 residues in the CDR3. CDR1 MDHEN and CDR2 SYDVKM come from the germline V gene. V shed 8 bases, J shed 6 bases, and the junction held 8 bases outside the gene matches. The CDR3 is CASSGDRVFNEQFF. As DNA, the CDR3 is TGTGCCAGCTCGGGGGACAGGGTATTCAATGAGCAGTTCTTC.